The sequence of this T cell receptor beta chain was determined in a study of CD8 T cells in Susac syndrome (dated by TCRdb to about 2019). Some background on the complete study: The study used repertoire sequencing to test whether antigen drove CD8+ T cell activation and differentiation in Susac syndrome. Clonality of the CD8+ T cell repertoire was compared between over 10 healthy donors, roughly 14 Susac syndrome patients and under 19 multiple sclerosis patients.

The CDR1 and CDR2 encoded by the germline V gene are SGDLS and YYNGEE. The V and J ends are trimmed by 0 bases and 5 bases, leaving 17 bases between them. From cysteine to phenylalanine, the CDR3 is 16 amino acids long. Of all the DNA, just the CDR3 is kept, 48 bases in frame from base 1. RNA was extracted using the RNeasy kit, and about 0.5 to 1 ug of the RNA was reverse transcribed with random hexamers. The immunoSEQ multiplex PCR assay, which covers 54 Vbeta and 13 Jbeta segments, was used to amplify TCR beta CDR3 regions. Bias from PCR amplification was corrected by using a synthetic template baseline for primer optimization and for computational correction. The study's own analysis went as follows. Reads were annotated to V, D and J genes according to IMGT and were analyzed with immunoSEQ Analyzer, with only productive sequences retained. Clonality was computed as one minus Shannon entropy normalized by log2 of the number of productive unique sequences. Public and private clones were assessed among the 100 most prevalent clones of each patient and control. Susac-specific clones were defined as absent from healthy and MS cohorts, around 970 published viral clones and other ImmuneACCESS disease sequences. TCRdb cleaned the public reads at Q25 with fastp, built clones with MiXCR and kept in-frame beta chains. Each CDR3 protein appears once, grouped with its most common genes and DNA. TCRdb's processing, not the authors', yielded these V and J calls. The sample profile shows some 18,000 distinct CDR3 sequences; 95% of them were found once. The ten largest clonotypes hold about 0.23% of the sample.

The research as a whole found: The number of individuals in the TCR sequencing and HLA analysis was recognized as being relatively small.

As regards this clonotype: Its antigen target is currently unknown. No base-level quality is on record; no much larger clone is a single base apart.

Peripheral blood CD8+ and CD4+ T cells from healthy donors, Susac syndrome patients and multiple sclerosis patients were profiled using high-throughput TCR beta sequencing. The healthy donors served as controls matched for age and sex. Bulk CD8+ and CD4+ T cells were purified by magnetic negative isolation, whereas CD8+ TEMRA cells were enriched by FACS. Blood was collected in EDTA tubes and processed within 24 hours, with PBMCs isolated through density gradient centrifugation. PBMCs intended for TCR sequencing were frozen in liquid nitrogen and were later thawed in a 37 degrees C water bath. A purity of at least 90% was achieved for sorted or isolated CD4+, CD8+ and CD8+ TEMRA cells.

Material for sequencing was CD8+ T cells from PBMCs. This clonotype was sampled from a human donor in good health. The chain is assembled from TRBV9 and TRBJ1-1; no D gene call is confident. The CDR3 reads as follows: CASSVGSELAVTEAFF. The nucleotide sequence is TGTGCCAGCAGCGTAGGGTCAGAATTGGCGGTGACTGAAGCTTTCTTT.